Below, one T cell receptor beta chain is given with its context. Its matching antigen is unknown. This CDR3 comprises 17 residues. Trimming pared 5 bases from V and 3 bases from J, leaving 21 bases between. The record originates from a study of regulatory T cells in long-lasting Graves disease. Time point denoted: newly diagnosed GD, antithyroid drugs for less than 3 months. Construction of the TCR library relied on RNA isolated from PBMCs. The source of the patients was an endocrinology department in Xi'an, China. Arm-PCR of CDR3 regions and iRepertoire HTBI primers were the basis on which TCR beta libraries were built. TCRdb reprocessed the multiplex PCR reads with MiXCR, giving one entry per CDR3 protein. This table has more than 300,000 distinct CDR3 sequences, under 20% appearing once. Study results and limitations: The study found TRBV28, TRBJ1-2 and TRBJ2-5 favored in persistent disease. Newly diagnosed Graves' patients exceeded persistent ones in TCR diversity.

The same sample was also studied in work on T cells in Graves' hyperthyroidism and ophthalmopathy. From that paper: RT-PCR in the first round (using the HTBI primer set) targeted the TCR CDR3.

The material sequenced was peripheral blood mononuclear cells (PBMCs), taken at new diagnosis, from a patient treated with antithyroid drugs. This rearrangement joins TRBV12-3 or TRBV12-4 to TRBJ2-3; D possibly uses TRBD1 or TRBD2 (7 bases each). This clonotype originated in a woman between 18 and 29 years old with Graves disease. The CDR3 DNA sequence: TGTGCCAGCAGTCCAGGGGGGGGCGCCCCTGGGACAGATACGCAGTATTTT. It encodes CASSPGGGAPGTDTQYF.